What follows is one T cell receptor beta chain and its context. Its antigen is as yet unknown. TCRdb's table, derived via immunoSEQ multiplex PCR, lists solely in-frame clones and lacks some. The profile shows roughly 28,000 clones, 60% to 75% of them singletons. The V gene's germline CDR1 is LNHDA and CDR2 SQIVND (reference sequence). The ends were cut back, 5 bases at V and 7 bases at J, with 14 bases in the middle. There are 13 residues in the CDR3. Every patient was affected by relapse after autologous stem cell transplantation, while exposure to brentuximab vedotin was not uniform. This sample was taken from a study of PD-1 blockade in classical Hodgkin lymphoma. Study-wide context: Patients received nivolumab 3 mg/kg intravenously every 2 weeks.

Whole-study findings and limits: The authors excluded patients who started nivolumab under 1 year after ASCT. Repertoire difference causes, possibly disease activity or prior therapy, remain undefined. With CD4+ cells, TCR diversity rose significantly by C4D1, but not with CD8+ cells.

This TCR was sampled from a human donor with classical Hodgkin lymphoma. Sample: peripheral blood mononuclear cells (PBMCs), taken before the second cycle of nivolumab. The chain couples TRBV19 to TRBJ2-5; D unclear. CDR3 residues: CASSSLVRGTQYF. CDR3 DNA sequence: TGTGCCAGTAGTTCCCTGGTAAGAGGGACCCAGTACTTC.